This T cell receptor beta chain was documented in a study of identical twins. The trim removed 7 bases at V and 5 bases at J, leaving 2 bases unmatched. Germline V CDR1 and CDR2: MNHEY, SVGAGI. This CDR3 has 12 amino acids. Unique molecular identifiers were in the cDNA, with template-switch universal primer binding. Using its own MiXCR run on the 5' RACE reads, TCRdb lists one record per CDR3 protein. This table has about 660,000 distinct CDR3 sequences, roughly 8% appearing once. Overall study results and limits: There is a chance that invariant MAIT and iNKT cells partially muddied zero-insertion analyses. Insertion counts were lower in abundant cord blood beta clonotypes, a trend that memory repertoires did not show. Donors were not followed over many years; analysis was cross-sectional.

At least ten counts were recorded for this clonotype. Its antigen remains unknown. The same data also went into a second study, on yellow fever vaccine responses in identical twins.

The clonotype originates from a woman younger than 30 in good health. The gene calls are TRBV6-5 and TRBJ2-5, with 9 bases fitting TRBD1. Source material: PBMCs. The CDR3 loop reads CASTDRGETQYF. CDR3 sequence (DNA): TGTGCCAGCACTGACAGGGGGGAGACCCAGTACTTC.